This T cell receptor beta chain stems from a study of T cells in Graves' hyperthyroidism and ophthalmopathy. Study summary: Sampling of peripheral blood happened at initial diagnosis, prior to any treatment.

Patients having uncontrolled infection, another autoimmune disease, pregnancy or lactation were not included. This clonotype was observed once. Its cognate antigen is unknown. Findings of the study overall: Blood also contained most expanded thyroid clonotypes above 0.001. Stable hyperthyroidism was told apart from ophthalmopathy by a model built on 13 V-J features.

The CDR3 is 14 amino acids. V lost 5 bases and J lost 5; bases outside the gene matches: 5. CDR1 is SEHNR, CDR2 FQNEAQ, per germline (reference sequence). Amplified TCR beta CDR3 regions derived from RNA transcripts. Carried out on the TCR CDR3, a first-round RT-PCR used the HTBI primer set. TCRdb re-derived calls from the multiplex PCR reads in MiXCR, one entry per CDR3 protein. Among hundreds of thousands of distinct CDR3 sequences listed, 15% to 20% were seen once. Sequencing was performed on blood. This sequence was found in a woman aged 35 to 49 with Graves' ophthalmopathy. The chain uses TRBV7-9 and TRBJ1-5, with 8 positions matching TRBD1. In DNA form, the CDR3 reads TGTGCCAGCAGCCTCAGGACAGGGCATCAGCCCCAGCATTTT. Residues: CASSLRTGHQPQHF.